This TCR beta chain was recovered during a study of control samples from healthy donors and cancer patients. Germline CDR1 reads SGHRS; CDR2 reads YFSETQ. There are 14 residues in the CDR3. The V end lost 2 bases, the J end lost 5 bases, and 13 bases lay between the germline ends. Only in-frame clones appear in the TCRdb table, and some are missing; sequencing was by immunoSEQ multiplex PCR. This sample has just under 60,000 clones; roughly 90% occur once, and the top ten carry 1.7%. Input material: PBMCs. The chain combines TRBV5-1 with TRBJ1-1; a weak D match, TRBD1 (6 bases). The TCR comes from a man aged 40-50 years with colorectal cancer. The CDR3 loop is CASSLAGARTEAFF. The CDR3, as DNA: TGCGCCAGCAGCTTAGCGGGGGCTAGGACTGAAGCTTTCTTT.